This is a list of T cell receptor beta chains from one sample in a study of shared clonotypes between healthy human individuals. Libraries were prepared by immunoSEQ multiplex PCR; TCRdb keeps only in-frame clonotypes and omits some of them. Among about 1,500,000 clones, more than 95% were seen once, and the ten largest hold roughly 1.2%. The material sequenced was naive CD4+ T cells sorted from blood. These TCRs come from a young man in good health. Each CDR3 is given with its conserved first and last residue. Fields, in order: V gene, J gene, CDR3 protein.

TRBV7-9,TRBJ2-1,CASSPPRGEGSYNEQFF
TRBV9,TRBJ2-7,CASSVGSQAYEQYF
TRBV14,TRBJ2-5,CASSQAGDRQETQYF
TRBV7-2,TRBJ2-1,CASSLSLAFAKEQFF
TRBV9,TRBJ2-2,CASSVSSSTGGVGELFF
TRBV18,TRBJ1-4,CASSPIAGGTNEKLFF
TRBV7-8,TRBJ2-5,CASSPRTGVLQTQYF
TRBV15,TRBJ1-1,CATSSRGAMNTEAFF
TRBV4-1,TRBJ2-6,CASSQDISGANVLTF
TRBV6-1,TRBJ2-7,CATLLAGGYEQYF
TRBV6-6,TRBJ1-2,CASSFASTGEIGYTF
TRBV9,TRBJ2-5,CASSALSGQETQYF
TRBV30,TRBJ2-7,CAWTHDYEQYF
TRBV7-2,TRBJ1-1,CASSLDRVNTEAFF
TRBV5-1,TRBJ1-5,CASSLDPNQPQHF
TRBV7-2,TRBJ1-2,CASSSRQGGYGYTF
TRBV29-1,TRBJ2-1,CSVEPDSYNEQFF
TRBV5-8,TRBJ2-7,CASSRAGTSSYEQYF
TRBV28,TRBJ2-3,CASSFASGRGWGDTQYF
TRBV5-4,TRBJ1-4,CASSSTGVDEKLFF
TRBV27,TRBJ1-5,CASSQTGLYNQPQHF
TRBV7-9,TRBJ1-4,CASSPQGEKLFF
TRBV7-2,TRBJ2-5,CASSTGQDGTQYF
TRBV7-2,TRBJ2-5,CASSPRGWETQYF
TRBV5-8,TRBJ2-1,CASSAGTSYTSYNEQFF
TRBV19,TRBJ2-7,CASSSAGGGYEQYF
TRBV7-3,TRBJ2-1,CASSFQGIEQFF
TRBV25-1,TRBJ2-7,CASSNPPGTANSYEQYF
TRBV5-1,TRBJ2-7,CASANPGQGVYEQYF
TRBV4-3,TRBJ2-2,CASSPSGARNTGELFF
TRBV10-2,TRBJ2-7,CASEAREREQYF
TRBV15,TRBJ2-3,CATSTSTSGSINTQYF
TRBV25-1,TRBJ1-5,CASSDLGGDQPQHF
TRBV5-1,TRBJ2-7,CASSLGPDRGLYF
TRBV7-7,.,CASSPRLAGMYEQYF
TRBV2,TRBJ2-7,CASSDRIISSYEQYF
TRBV25-1,TRBJ1-4,CASSAMNEKLFF
TRBV2,TRBJ2-3,CASSAGTSGSRGTDTQYF
TRBV5-8,TRBJ1-5,CASSLGDGYSNQPQHF
TRBV18,TRBJ2-3,CASSPTGTNTDTQYF
TRBV18,TRBJ1-2,CASSPRGPSDGYTF
TRBV11-2,TRBJ2-7,CASSPISGRSYEQYF
TRBV5-1,TRBJ1-1,CASSLGQGENTEAFF
TRBV5-1,TRBJ1-1,CASSLVRPRVNAEAFF
TRBV7-9,TRBJ2-3,CASSSQGSGAFTDTQYF
TRBV19,TRBJ2-5,CASNGRGETQYF
TRBV7-6,TRBJ2-2,CASSLGAQQNTGELFF
TRBV7-3,TRBJ2-1,CASSLRQGGLGEQFF
TRBV5-4,TRBJ1-4,CASSQGAQEEKLFF
TRBV27,TRBJ1-5,CASSLYRGAGQPQHF
TRBV15,TRBJ1-6,CATSRQIYRDSDSPLHF
TRBV9,TRBJ1-2,CASSVVGQGWGQNGYTF
TRBV7-8,TRBJ2-1,CASRPTLAGGMNEQFF
TRBV19,TRBJ2-1,CASSIAGLANEQFF
TRBV29-1,TRBJ1-2,CSVVEVGGRGSGYTF
TRBV5-4,TRBJ2-7,CASSSNRPADEQYF